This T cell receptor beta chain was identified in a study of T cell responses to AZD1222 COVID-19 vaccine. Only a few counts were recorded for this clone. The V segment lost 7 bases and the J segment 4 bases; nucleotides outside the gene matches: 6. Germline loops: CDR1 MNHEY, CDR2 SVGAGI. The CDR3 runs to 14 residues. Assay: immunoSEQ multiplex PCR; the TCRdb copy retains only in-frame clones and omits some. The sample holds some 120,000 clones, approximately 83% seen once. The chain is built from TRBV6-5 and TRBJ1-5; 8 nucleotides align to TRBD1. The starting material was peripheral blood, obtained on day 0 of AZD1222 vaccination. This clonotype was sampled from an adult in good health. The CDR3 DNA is TGTGCCAGCACCCTGGGACAGGAGAATCAGCCCCAGCATTTT. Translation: CASTLGQENQPQHF.